The entry below gives a single T cell receptor beta chain sequence along with its context. This sample was included in a study of technical replicates of blood from a handful of donors. Data came from immunoSEQ multiplex PCR; TCRdb stores just in-frame clones and leaves some out. The sample contains about 14,000 clones, nearly 80% of which appear only once. CDR1 MNHEY and CDR2 SMNVEV come from the germline V gene (reference sequence). The V and J ends lost 8 bases and 0 bases, in that order; junction bases with no gene match: 3. This CDR3 is built from 13 residues. The V gene is TRBV27, the J gene TRBJ2-5; 7 nucleotides align to TRBD2. The sample taken for sequencing was PBMCs. The source is a human donor in good health. The CDR3 DNA sequence: TGTGCCAGCGGGGGGGTAAACCAAGAGACCCAGTACTTC. Translated: CASGGVNQETQYF.